The next 24 T cell receptor beta chains were all read from a single sample in a study of cytomegalovirus exposure and HLA in healthy donors. Clones were sequenced by immunoSEQ multiplex PCR, and TCRdb holds only the in-frame ones, with some missing. Of under 200,000 clones listed, roughly 81% are singletons. Sequencing used PBMCs. These receptors originate from a woman aged 25 to 39 in good health and CMV-seronegative.

The CDR3 region is CASSIPGAPDTEAFF. The CDR3 bases are TGTGCCAGCAGCATACCAGGGGCCCCGGACACTGAAGCTTTCTTT. The chain carries TRBV9 and TRBJ1-1; D may be TRBD1 (6 bases). V was clipped by 4 bases and J by 3 bases, with 16 bases between them. Looked up from germline, CDR1 is SGDLS and CDR2 is YYNGEE. The CDR3 is 15 residues long.

The chain is built from TRBV29-1 and TRBJ2-7; D may be TRBD2 (6 bases). The CDR3 is made up of 15 amino acids. Per germline, CDR1 SQVTM and CDR2 ANQGSEA. V shed 7 bases and J shed 0 bases, with 19 bases lying between them. CDR3 DNA sequence: TGCAGCGGGATCCTAACGGCGGGACTCTCCTACGAGCAGTACTTC. The encoded protein is CSGILTAGLSYEQYF.

This chain uses TRBV7-9 with TRBJ2-7; 12 bases line up with TRBD2. The J segment lost 1 base and the V segment lost 2 bases, leaving 6 bases of the junction unmatched. The length of the CDR3 is 17 residues. The V gene's germline CDR1 is SEHNR and CDR2 FQNEAQ (reference sequence). The CDR3 sequence is CASSLTSGRSGSYEQYF. The CDR3 nucleotides read TGTGCCAGCAGCTTAACTAGCGGGAGGAGTGGATCCTACGAGCAGTACTTC.

This clone was picked up one time. V is TRBV11-2 and J is TRBJ1-6; D might be TRBD1 (6 bases). V lost 4 bases and J lost 0, with 13 bases in between. The CDR3 spans 17 residues. Germline V gene sequence: CDR1 SGHAT, CDR2 FQNNGV. The CDR3 here is CASSWNRVSSYNSPLHF. The CDR3 nucleotides read TGTGCCAGCAGCTGGAACAGGGTCAGCTCCTATAATTCACCCCTCCACTTT.

This clone was observed at least ten times. The V call is TRBV29-1, the J call TRBJ1-2; 8 nucleotides align to TRBD1. The CDR3 consists of 14 residues. Germline V gene lookup returns CDR1 SQVTM and CDR2 ANQGSEA. V gave up 6 bases and J gave up 2 bases; unmatched junction bases: 8. The CDR3 loop reads CSVENRGLNYGYTF. CDR3 coding DNA: TGCAGCGTCGAAAACAGGGGGTTGAACTATGGCTACACCTTC. The entire variable domain, with the rest obtained from reference TRBV29-1 and TRBJ1-2, is as follows: SAVISQKPSRDICQRGTSLTIQCQVDSQVTMMFWYRQQPGQSLTLIATANQGSEATYESGFVIDKFPISRPNLTFSTLTVSNMSPEDSSIYLCSVENRGLNYGYTFGSGTRLTVV.

The chain couples TRBV5-1 to TRBJ2-5; TRBD1 aligns across 9 bases. V lost 4 bases and J lost 5; bases outside the gene matches: 9. CDR3 length: 15 residues. From germline, CDR1 is SGHRS and CDR2 YFSETQ. The CDR3 reads CASSVEQGAGETQYF. CDR3 in DNA: TGCGCCAGCAGCGTCGAACAGGGGGCAGGGGAGACCCAGTACTTC.

The rearrangement uses TRBV30 and TRBJ1-3; weak D call: TRBD1 (5 bases). Between the trimmed V and J ends, which lost 3 bases and 0 bases, there was a span of 9 bases. The CDR3 is 14 amino acids. CDR1 is GTSNPN and CDR2 is SVGIG in the germline V gene (reference sequence). The CDR3 loop reads CAWSRAISGNTIYF. CDR3 nucleotide sequence: TGTGCCTGGAGCAGGGCAATCTCTGGAAACACCATATATTTT. Drawing the rest from reference TRBV30 and TRBJ1-3, the complete variable domain is SQTIHQWPATLVQPVGSPLSLECTVEGTSNPNLYWYRQAAGRGLQLLFYSVGIGQISSEVPQNLSASRPQDRQFILSSKKLLLSDSGFYLCAWSRAISGNTIYFGEGSWLTVV.

This chain joins TRBV29-1 and TRBJ2-5, with D possibly matching TRBD1 (6 bases). The CDR3 consists of 13 residues. Germline CDR1 is SQVTM and CDR2 is ANQGSEA. V was clipped by 1 base and J by 2 bases, with 8 bases between them. The CDR3 spells CSVEGTVQETQYF. The CDR3 DNA follows: TGCAGCGTTGAAGGGACAGTACAAGAGACCCAGTACTTC. The whole variable domain, filled in from reference TRBV29-1 and TRBJ2-5, reads SAVISQKPSRDICQRGTSLTIQCQVDSQVTMMFWYRQQPGQSLTLIATANQGSEATYESGFVIDKFPISRPNLTFSTLTVSNMSPEDSSIYLCSVEGTVQETQYFGPGTRLLVL.

CDR3 coding DNA: TGTGCCAGCAGAGTAGGGGGACAGGGGGCTGGGGAGACCCAGTACTTC. Translation gives CASRVGGQGAGETQYF. This chain uses TRBV5-4 with TRBJ2-5; 12 bases are shared with TRBD1. Germline V gene data show CDR1 as SGHNT and CDR2 as YYREEE (reference sequence). This CDR3 has 16 amino acids. J was trimmed by 5 bases and V by 5 bases; bases with no gene match: 10.

The gene calls are TRBV21-1 and TRBJ2-7; no check of the table's D call, TRBD1, against the DNA was made. TRBV21-1 is classified as a pseudogene. This CDR3 is 12 amino acids long. CDR3 nucleotide sequence: TGTGCCAGCAGCAGCCGGGACACCGAGCAGTACTTC. It specifies CASSSRDTEQYF.

The rearrangement links TRBV11-2 to TRBJ1-6; the D gene is possibly TRBD1 (5 bases). This CDR3 has 17 residues. Looked up from germline, CDR1 is SGHAT and CDR2 is FQNNGV. The V gene lost 5 bases and the J gene lost 4 bases, with 18 bases spanning the gap. The CDR3 sequence: CASSPRGGFGYNSPLHF. The CDR3 nucleotides are TGTGCCAGCAGCCCCCGCGGGGGGTTTGGGTATAATTCACCCCTCCACTTT. The variable domain in full, with the rest retrieved from reference TRBV11-2 and TRBJ1-6, is EAGVAQSPRYKIIEKRQSVAFWCNPISGHATLYWYQQILGQGPKLLIQFQNNGVVDDSQLPKDRFSAERLKGVDSTLKIQPAKLEDSAVYLCASSPRGGFGYNSPLHFGNGTRLTVT.

The chain carries TRBV7-9 and TRBJ1-2; D is unresolved. Between the trimmed V and J ends, which lost 7 bases and 2 bases, there was a span of 11 bases. The germline V gene encodes CDR1 SEHNR and CDR2 FQNEAQ (reference sequence). This CDR3 has 13 residues. The CDR3 DNA reads TGTGCCAGCAATAGTGTGTTAAACTATGGCTACACCTTC. The encoded protein is CASNSVLNYGYTF.

The chain couples TRBV14 to TRBJ1-1, with TRBD1 identical over 10 bases. V lost 4 bases and J lost 3; bases outside the gene matches: 5. The CDR3 sequence is 15 residues long. Germline CDR1 is SGHDN and CDR2 is FVKESK. CDR3 sequence reads: CASSRLDRGHTEAFF. DNA for the CDR3: TGTGCCAGCAGCCGACTAGACAGGGGGCACACTGAAGCTTTCTTT.

The chain recombines TRBV7-3 with TRBJ1-2, with D unclear. Germline CDR1 is SGHTA and CDR2 is FQGTGA. This CDR3 has 14 amino acids. The germline V and J ends were trimmed by 0 bases and 1 base, with 6 bases remaining between them. The CDR3 sequence is CASSLTAFNYGYTF. In nucleotides, the CDR3 is TGTGCCAGCAGCTTAACGGCCTTTAACTATGGCTACACCTTC.

This clone was recorded once. This sequence joins TRBV7-6 and TRBJ1-1; D ambiguous. Germline V gene data show CDR1 as SGHVS and CDR2 as FNYEAQ. Trimming took off 0 bases at V and 3 bases at J, with 11 bases between the two ends. The CDR3 totals 15 residues. The CDR3 here is CASSLALPRDTEAFF. In DNA form, the CDR3 reads TGTGCCAGCAGCTTAGCGCTCCCGAGGGACACTGAAGCTTTCTTT.

This clone was seen only a few times. The chain recombines TRBV5-1 with TRBJ1-4; TRBD1 aligns across 10 bases. The CDR3 runs to 15 residues. The trim removed 0 bases at V and 8 bases at J, leaving 4 bases unmatched. CDR1 SGHRS and CDR2 YFSETQ come from the germline V gene. This CDR3 is CASSLEGTGVEKLFF. CDR3 sequence (DNA): TGCGCCAGCAGCTTGGAGGGGACAGGGGTGGAAAAACTGTTTTTT.

The chain combines TRBV5-6 with TRBJ2-7; 8 positions agree with TRBD1. V shed 0 bases, J shed 3 bases, and the junction held 5 bases outside the gene matches. The CDR3 has 15 amino acids. Germline CDR1 SGHDT, CDR2 YYEEEE. The CDR3 nucleotides read TGTGCCAGCAGCTTGGACCCGGGACAGGTCTACGAGCAGTACTTC. Translated: CASSLDPGQVYEQYF.

This clone was seen only once. The CDR3 coding sequence is TGTGCCAGCAGCTTAGGCGCTAGCACAGATACGCAGTATTTT. Protein product: CASSLGASTDTQYF. J is TRBJ2-3 and V is TRBV7-2; no clear D gene. The CDR3 has 14 residues. Germline values: CDR1 SGHTA, CDR2 FQGNSA. Between the trimmed V and J ends, which lost 1 base and 0 bases, there was a span of 5 bases.

This sequence joins TRBV28 and TRBJ1-1, with D maybe TRBD1 (5 bases). This CDR3 region has 11 residues. V shed 6 bases and J shed 6 bases, with 8 bases lying between them. Germline CDR1 and CDR2: MDHEN and SYDVKM. CDR3 protein: CASSPGSEAFF. The CDR3 nucleotides read TGTGCCAGCAGCCCAGGGTCTGAAGCTTTCTTT.

Ten or more counts support this clone. The chain couples TRBV30 to TRBJ1-1; 8 bases fit TRBD1. CDR3 length equals 15 residues. With 3 bases clipped from V and 1 base from J, the junction kept 7 bases outside the gene matches. Germline V gives CDR1 GTSNPN, CDR2 SVGIG (reference sequence). CDR3 bases: TGTGCCTGGAGCGCAGGAGGGACAGGGAACACTGAAGCTTTCTTT. This encodes CAWSAGGTGNTEAFF.

This chain uses TRBV5-6 with TRBJ2-3; no reliable D call. The CDR3 has 15 amino acids. Germline V gives CDR1 SGHDT, CDR2 YYEEEE. Trimming removed 0 bases from V and 3 bases from J, with 11 bases in between. CDR3: CASSLDLKRTDTQYF. In DNA, the CDR3 is TGTGCCAGCAGCTTGGACCTGAAGAGAACAGATACGCAGTATTTT.

V gene TRBV6-5 combines with J gene TRBJ1-2, with a tentative D call TRBD1 (5 bases). The ends were cut back, 7 bases at V and 2 bases at J, with 17 bases in the middle. CDR3 size: 15 residues. Germline V gene lookup returns CDR1 MNHEY and CDR2 SVGAGI. CDR3 in DNA: TGTGCCAGCACGGCAGGATTAGGGGTAAACTATGGCTACACCTTC. As protein: CASTAGLGVNYGYTF.

CDR3 coding DNA: TGTGCCAGCTCACCACCCAGAACGAACACCGGGGAGCTGTTTTTT. It translates to CASSPPRTNTGELFF. This sequence joins TRBV18 and TRBJ2-2; D gene uncertain. V was shortened by 0 bases and J by 0 bases, with 5 bases between the two germline ends. Per the germline V gene, CDR1 is KGHSH and CDR2 is LQKENI. The CDR3 totals 15 residues.

The rearrangement joins TRBV15 to TRBJ1-3; D unresolved. V was clipped by 1 base and J by 1 base, with 11 bases between them. Germline CDR1 LNHNV, CDR2 YYDKDF (reference sequence). This CDR3 has 16 residues. The chain's CDR3 is CATSRGLAPSGNTIYF. CDR3 DNA: TGTGCCACCAGCAGAGGGCTTGCCCCTTCTGGAAACACCATATATTTT.